This is a list of T cell receptor beta chains from one sample in a study of CXCR3-negative and CXCR3-positive naive CD8 T cells. TCRdb reprocessed the 5' RACE reads and stores each CDR3 protein as one record, lacking DNA. This repertoire includes some 50,000 distinct CDR3 sequences. The sequenced sample consisted of naive CXCR3+ CD8+ T cells from blood. The receptor set was obtained from a human donor in good health. Some clones in this sample may be carry-over from other donors' samples. Both conserved end residues are part of each CDR3. Each record gives: J gene, V gene, CDR3 protein.

TRBJ2-6,TRBV12-3/TRBV12-4,CASSHNRAGANVLTF
TRBJ2-2,TRBV29-1,CSVTPGGGELFF
TRBJ2-5,TRBV7-7,CASSLVGVLETQYF
TRBJ2-5,TRBV5-6,CASSLVGSGETQYF
TRBJ2-5,TRBV20-1,CSARTGQSLETQYF
TRBJ2-7,TRBV4-3,CASSPTGSSYEQYF
TRBJ1-1,TRBV25-1,CASSELGETEAFF
TRBJ1-1,TRBV12-3/TRBV12-4,CASRPGLGGLNTEAFF
TRBJ1-6,TRBV20-1,CSARDRSGRASPLHF
TRBJ2-5,TRBV7-2,CASSPRTAEQETQYF
TRBJ2-1,TRBV20-1,CSARDATSGGFNEQFF
TRBJ1-2,TRBV21-1,CASSNGRGRNYGYTF
TRBJ2-7,TRBV29-1,CSVAGVDTSSYEQYF
TRBJ2-1,TRBV4-3,CASSQDRGGGNEQFF
TRBJ2-7,TRBV7-2,CASSPSPGSSYEQYF
TRBJ2-1,TRBV9,CASSVGVRGQNNEQFF
TRBJ1-1,TRBV7-9,CASSPRGGNEAFF
TRBJ2-7,TRBV7-2,CASSYGPGYEQYF
TRBJ2-1,TRBV18,CASSPFSGGDYNEQFF
TRBJ2-7,TRBV15,CATSRDLPVEQYF
TRBJ2-1,TRBV9,CASSIEGSYNEQFF
TRBJ2-1,TRBV7-3,CASSLSGGDNEQFF
TRBJ2-7,TRBV5-6,CASSLAGGQAYEQYF
TRBJ2-7,TRBV27,CASRGEGFSYEQYF
TRBJ2-7,TRBV4-1,CASSQGIAYEQYF
TRBJ1-2,TRBV20-1,CSAPPLNPGQRFYGYTF
TRBJ2-7,TRBV5-1,CASSLAGSSSYEQYF
TRBJ1-5,TRBV20-1,CSDTGVGQPQHF
TRBJ2-2,TRBV6-2/TRBV6-3,CASEGWDRMNTGELFF
TRBJ1-4,TRBV20-1,CSARGGGQGHEKLFF
TRBJ2-3,TRBV28,CASSLDPASSTDTQYF
TRBJ2-5,TRBV7-6,CASRPGTSGEWAETQYF
TRBJ2-1,TRBV10-3,CAISESTGGDEQFF
TRBJ1-1,TRBV28,CASSLRQGTMNTEAFF
TRBJ2-2,TRBV7-2,CASSPRPGTTGELFF
TRBJ2-1,TRBV9,CASSPYNEQFF
TRBJ2-3,TRBV20-1,CSARVLPGGNTDTQYF
TRBJ1-3,TRBV27,CASKTSGPGNTIYF
TRBJ2-3,TRBV24-1,CATSDHSGTSTDTQYF